Listed below are T cell receptor beta chains from one sample, sequenced in a study of neoadjuvant anti-PD-1 for oral cavity cancer. The method was immunoSEQ multiplex PCR; TCRdb's version includes in-frame clones alone and lacks a portion of them. The repertoire holds 55,000 to 80,000 clones, with around 83% as singletons. The sequenced sample was PBMCs, obtained before nivolumab (anti-PD-1) treatment. The receptors were gathered from a person aged 40-85 years with oral cavity squamous cell carcinoma. CDR3s include the opening cysteine and the closing phenylalanine or tryptophan. The D gene is left open where the match is weak. A clone size is listed for some rows: how often the clone was seen (once, few, many), or a class if it is expanded.

TRBJ1-5	few	TRBV4-1	TRBD1	CASSQVSGQGGNQPQHF	TGCGCCAGCAGCCAAGTTTCGGGACAGGGTGGCAATCAGCCCCAGCATTTT
TRBJ2-1	-	TRBV5-1	TRBD2	CASSRLTGTSGALYNEQFF	TGCGCCAGCAGCCGACTAACCGGGACTAGCGGGGCCCTGTACAATGAGCAGTTCTTC
TRBJ1-5	-	TRBV7-2	-	CASRDRDRGSNQPQHF	TGTGCCAGCAGGGATCGAGACAGAGGGAGCAATCAGCCCCAGCATTTT
TRBJ2-7	once	TRBV6-1	-	CASSTPGNPYEQYF	TGTGCCAGCAGTACCCCGGGAAATCCCTACGAGCAGTACTTC
TRBJ2-5	-	TRBV11-2	-	CASSLVGLGGAETQYF	TGTGCCAGCAGCTTAGTGGGGTTGGGGGGGGCAGAGACCCAGTACTTC
TRBJ1-4	few	TRBV29-1	TRBD1	CSAGQATNEKLFF	TGCAGCGCCGGACAGGCAACTAATGAAAAACTGTTTTTT
TRBJ2-2	-	TRBV30	TRBD1	CAWSALQGPGELFF	TGTGCCTGGAGTGCACTACAGGGGCCCGGGGAGCTGTTTTTT
TRBJ1-1	few	TRBV6-1	-	CARTGLDTEAFF	TGTGCCAGAACAGGGTTGGACACTGAAGCTTTCTTT
TRBJ1-1	-	TRBV30	-	CAWSVGEGRGNTEAFF	TGTGCCTGGAGTGTAGGGGAGGGACGGGGGAACACTGAAGCTTTCTTT
TRBJ2-2	-	TRBV6-4	TRBD2	CASSPAPGLRTGELFF	TGTGCCAGCAGCCCCGCACCGGGACTACGGACCGGGGAGCTGTTTTTT
TRBJ1-2	-	TRBV27	TRBD1	CASGFRTGRSRGYTF	TGTGCCAGCGGATTTAGGACAGGGAGAAGTCGTGGCTACACCTTC
TRBJ2-3	-	TRBV9	-	CASSEGDTQYF	TGTGCCAGCAGCGAGGGGGATACGCAGTATTTT
TRBJ2-7	-	TRBV10-3	-	CAAGPDEQYF	TGTGCCGCGGGACCTGACGAGCAGTACTTC
TRBJ2-7	-	TRBV6-6	-	CASTSPASYEQYF	TGTGCCAGCACTTCCCCCGCGTCCTACGAGCAGTACTTC
TRBJ2-7	-	TRBV4-1	-	CASSKRQDSYEQYF	TGCGCCAGCAGCAAACGACAGGACTCCTACGAGCAGTACTTC
TRBJ2-5	-	TRBV2	TRBD1	CAILGQSQETQYF	TGTGCCATCCTGGGACAGAGCCAAGAGACCCAGTACTTC
TRBJ1-2	-	TRBV7-9	TRBD1	CASSPSWTGSGYTF	TGTGCCAGCAGCCCGAGTTGGACAGGGAGCGGCTACACCTTC
TRBJ1-3	-	TRBV7-3	TRBD1	CASSSQPPGTGGGNTIYF	TGTGCCAGCAGCTCCCAACCCCCCGGGACAGGGGGCGGAAACACCATATATTTT
TRBJ1-3	-	TRBV9	-	CASSPPYGVAPGNTIYF	TGTGCCAGCAGCCCCCCTTATGGAGTAGCACCTGGAAACACCATATATTTT
TRBJ2-7	-	TRBV6-5	-	CASRRDLEGYEQYF	TGTGCCAGCAGAAGGGACCTTGAGGGGTACGAGCAGTACTTC
TRBJ1-2	-	TRBV28	TRBD1	CASSPPGQGKSGYTF	TGTGCCAGCAGCCCCCCGGGACAGGGGAAATCTGGCTACACCTTC
TRBJ2-2	-	TRBV9	-	CASSARGQADGGELFF	TGTGCCAGCAGCGCGAGAGGGCAAGCCGACGGAGGGGAGCTGTTTTTT
TRBJ2-5	-	TRBV6-1	-	CASSSPEAQYF	TGTGCCAGCAGTTCCCCCGAGGCCCAGTACTTC
TRBJ2-3	-	TRBV4-1	-	CASSQEKDRTDTQYF	TGCGCCAGCAGCCAGGAGAAGGATCGCACAGATACGCAGTATTTT
TRBJ1-5	-	TRBV20-1	-	CSWGGQPQHF	TGCAGTTGGGGTGGTCAGCCCCAGCATTTT
TRBJ2-7	-	TRBV5-8	-	CASSQHRVRSYEQYF	TGTGCCAGCAGCCAACACAGGGTCAGATCCTACGAGCAGTACTTC
TRBJ2-3	-	TRBV11-2	-	CASSPHGDTQYF	TGTGCCAGCAGCCCCCACGGAGATACGCAGTATTTT
TRBJ2-3	-	TRBV5-5	TRBD2	CASSLVSGGATVTDTQYF	TGTGCCAGCAGCTTGGTTAGCGGGGGGGCGACGGTCACAGATACGCAGTATTTT
TRBJ2-7	-	TRBV7-3	-	CASSLTAGRDSYEQYF	TGTGCCAGCAGCTTAACTGCGGGCAGGGACTCCTACGAGCAGTACTTC
TRBJ1-2	many	TRBV7-9	-	CASSLSAGANYGYTF	TGTGCCAGCAGCTTATCAGCCGGGGCTAACTATGGCTACACCTTC
TRBJ1-2	-	TRBV9	-	CASSVGRGTGDYGYTF	TGTGCCAGCAGCGTAGGCCGGGGAACTGGGGACTATGGCTACACCTTC
TRBJ1-1	-	TRBV7-9	-	CASSLRGGPEAFF	TGTGCCAGCAGCTTAAGGGGGGGGCCTGAAGCTTTCTTT
TRBJ2-7	-	TRBV28	TRBD2	CASSPVLAGGIYEQYF	TGTGCCAGCAGTCCGGTCTTGGCGGGAGGAATCTACGAGCAGTACTTC
TRBJ2-3	-	TRBV9	-	CASSVDHGSSTDTQYF	TGTGCCAGCAGCGTAGATCACGGATCAAGCACAGATACGCAGTATTTT
TRBJ1-5	-	TRBV11-2	-	CASSFAGNQPQHF	TGTGCCAGCAGCTTCGCAGGCAATCAGCCCCAGCATTTT
TRBJ1-2	few	TRBV6-5	TRBD1	CASTFGQGLDGYTF	TGTGCCAGCACTTTCGGACAGGGCCTTGATGGCTACACCTTC
TRBJ1-1	-	TRBV15	-	CATRVNTEAFF	TGTGCCACCAGGGTGAACACTGAAGCTTTCTTT
TRBJ1-2	-	TRBV6-4	-	CASSGQGVRSFGYTF	TGTGCCAGCAGTGGGCAGGGAGTCCGTAGCTTTGGCTACACCTTC
TRBJ2-5	-	TRBV6-5	TRBD2	CASSSGTSGKETQYF	TGTGCCAGCAGTTCCGGGACTAGCGGGAAAGAGACCCAGTACTTC
TRBJ1-5	-	TRBV7-2	-	CASSGGQGWRPNQPQHF	TGTGCCAGCAGCGGAGGTCAGGGTTGGCGGCCTAATCAGCCCCAGCATTTT
TRBJ2-2	-	TRBV4-2	TRBD2	CATALGLAGVGTGELFF	TGTGCCACCGCTCTGGGGCTAGCGGGGGTGGGCACCGGGGAGCTGTTTTTT
TRBJ1-2	once	TRBV21-1	-	CASSTQKKRGYGYTF	TGTGCCAGCAGCACCCAGAAGAAGAGGGGATATGGCTACACCTTC
TRBJ1-1	-	TRBV6-5	TRBD1	CASSYGTGNTEAFF	TGTGCCAGCAGTTACGGGACAGGGAACACTGAAGCTTTCTTT
TRBJ1-1	few	TRBV18	-	CASSPPGTIHTEAFF	TGTGCCAGCTCACCTCCCGGGACAATCCACACTGAAGCTTTCTTT
TRBJ1-3	-	TRBV4-2	-	CASSQAVAPGNTIYF	TGTGCCAGCAGCCAAGCGGTTGCACCTGGAAACACCATATATTTT
TRBJ2-7	-	TRBV20-1	-	CSFAGSYEQYF	TGCAGTTTTGCCGGCTCCTACGAGCAGTACTTC